This TCR beta chain was observed in a study of T cell clones after liver transplantation. Study-wide background: Third-party-reactive TCRbeta sequences from pre-transplant mixed lymphocyte reactions served as antigen-independent comparators. Timepoints were pre-transplant, pre-withdrawal, and after withdrawal was completed or failed. Without induction therapy, subjects received standard immunosuppression until 12-24 months post-transplant. Study outcomes and limitations: These preliminary findings come from unstandardized post-transplant sampling times.

This clone was seen more than once but under ten times. What it binds is unknown. Some clones are missing from TCRdb's copy, which holds only in-frame ones; the method was immunoSEQ multiplex PCR. The sample gives around 20,000 clones, around nine tenths of which show up once; 10% to 15% is in the top ten. After removal of 2 bases from V and 7 bases from J, the junction contained 12 bases not matched to a gene. The CDR3 has 16 amino acids. Germline V gene sequence: CDR1 PRHDT, CDR2 FYEKMQ (reference sequence). This chain links TRBV13 with TRBJ2-3; 7 bases fit TRBD1. The clonotype comes from a human donor who received a liver transplant. Material: CD8+ T cells from blood, obtained before liver transplant. DNA for the CDR3: TGTGCCAGCAGCTTATTTGGACAGGAGGACCCAAATACGCAGTATTTT. Encoded protein: CASSLFGQEDPNTQYF.